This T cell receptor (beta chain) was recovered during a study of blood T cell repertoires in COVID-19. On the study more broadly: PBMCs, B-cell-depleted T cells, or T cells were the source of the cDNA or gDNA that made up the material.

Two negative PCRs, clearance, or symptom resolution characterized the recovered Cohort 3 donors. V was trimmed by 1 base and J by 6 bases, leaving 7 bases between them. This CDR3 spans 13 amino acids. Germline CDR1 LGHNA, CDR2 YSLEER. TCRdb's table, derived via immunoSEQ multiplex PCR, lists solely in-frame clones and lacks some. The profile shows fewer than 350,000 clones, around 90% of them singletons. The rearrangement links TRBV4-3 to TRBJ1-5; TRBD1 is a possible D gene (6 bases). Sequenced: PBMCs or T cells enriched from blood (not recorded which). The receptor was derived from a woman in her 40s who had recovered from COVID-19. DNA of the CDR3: TGCGCCAGCAGCCAAGTCAGGGGTCAGCCCCAGCATTTT. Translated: CASSQVRGQPQHF.